This T cell receptor (beta chain) was sequenced during a study of response to subunit inactivated influenza vaccine. Germline V lookup: CDR1 SGHTA, CDR2 FQGNSA. The CDR3 contains 16 residues. With V trimmed by 4 bases and J by 1 base, 5 bases remained unmatched. Each CDR3 protein is one row after TCRdb ran MiXCR on the RT-PCR reads. Of 750,000 to 850,000 distinct CDR3 sequences listed, around 20% are singletons. Comments on this clonotype: Its specificity is not known.

Study observations and caveats: That few new T cells are recruited by each seasonal influenza vaccination was the authors' suggestion.

The receptor's source is a man aged 50 to 60 who received an inactivated influenza vaccine. The chain has TRBV7-2 and TRBJ2-2; 8 bases map to TRBD1. The material sequenced was PBMCs from blood, taken roughly 5 days after vaccination. In nucleotides, the CDR3 is TGTGCCAGCAGCTGGGGACAGGTGATGAACACCGGGGAGCTGTTTTTT. Translating it yields CASSWGQVMNTGELFF.